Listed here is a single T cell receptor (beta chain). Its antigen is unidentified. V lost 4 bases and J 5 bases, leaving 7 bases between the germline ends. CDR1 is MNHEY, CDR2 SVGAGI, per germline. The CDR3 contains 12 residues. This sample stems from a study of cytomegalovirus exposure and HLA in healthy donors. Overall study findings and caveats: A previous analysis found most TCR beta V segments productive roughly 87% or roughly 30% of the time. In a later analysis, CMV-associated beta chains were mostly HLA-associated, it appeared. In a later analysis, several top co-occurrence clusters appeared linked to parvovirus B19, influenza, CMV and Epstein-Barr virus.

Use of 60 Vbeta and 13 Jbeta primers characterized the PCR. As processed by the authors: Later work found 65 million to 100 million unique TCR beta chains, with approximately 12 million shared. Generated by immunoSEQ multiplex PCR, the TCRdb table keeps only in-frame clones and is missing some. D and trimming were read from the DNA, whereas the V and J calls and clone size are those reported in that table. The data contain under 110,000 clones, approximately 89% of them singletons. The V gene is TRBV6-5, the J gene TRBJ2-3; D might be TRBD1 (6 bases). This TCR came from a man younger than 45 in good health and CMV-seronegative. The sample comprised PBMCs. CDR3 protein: CASSLQGDTQYF. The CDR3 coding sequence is TGTGCCAGCAGTTTACAGGGAGATACGCAGTATTTT.